This passage covers 29 T cell receptor beta chains from one sample sequenced in a study of shared clonotypes between healthy human individuals. The table came from immunoSEQ multiplex PCR; TCRdb's copy has only in-frame clones and leaves some out. The repertoire holds approximately 2.1 million clones, with 93% as singletons. Material for sequencing was naive CD4+ T cells from PBMCs. Subset specified: CD45RA+ positively selected. Receptors originate from a man younger than 35 in good health. Some clones in this sample may be carry-over from other donors' samples.

The chain carries TRBV11-2 and TRBJ1-1; TRBD1 matches at 9 bases. Germline loops: CDR1 SGHAT, CDR2 FQNNGV. Trimming at V came to 5 bases and at J to 3 bases, leaving 10 bases not matched to a gene. The CDR3 loop spans 16 amino acids. The CDR3 is CASSPPATGGHTEAFF. In DNA form, the CDR3 reads TGTGCCAGCAGCCCCCCCGCGACAGGGGGTCACACTGAAGCTTTCTTT.

The chain links TRBV2 to TRBJ2-7; a weak D match, TRBD1 (6 bases). The V end lost 8 bases, the J end lost 0 bases, and 11 bases lay between the germline ends. The CDR3 is made up of 13 amino acids. Germline assignment: CDR1 SNHLY and CDR2 FYNNEI. The CDR3 coding sequence is TGTGCCAGCGAACAGGGCAGCTCCTACGAGCAGTACTTC. This codes for CASEQGSSYEQYF.

The chain links TRBV7-2 to TRBJ2-1, with D uncertain. V lost 0 bases and J lost 9, with 9 bases in between. CDR3 length equals 13 residues. Per the germline V gene, CDR1 is SGHTA and CDR2 is FQGNSA. The CDR3 nucleotides read TGTGCCAGCAGCTTAGCTAGTATGGGTGAGCAGTTCTTC. Protein sequence: CASSLASMGEQFF.

V usage is TRBV2 and J usage is TRBJ2-7; 9 bases align to TRBD1. This CDR3 comprises 17 residues. Germline V gene sequence: CDR1 SNHLY, CDR2 FYNNEI. V was clipped by 6 bases and J by 0 bases; unmatched bases: 12. CDR3 sequence reads: CASRELAGTGNSYEQYF. The CDR3 nucleotides are TGTGCCAGCAGAGAGCTAGCCGGGACAGGGAACTCCTACGAGCAGTACTTC.

The chain carries TRBV4-2 and TRBJ1-4; D is perhaps TRBD1 (5 bases). V was cut by 4 bases and J by 1 base, with 13 bases left in between. Germline loops: CDR1 LGHNA, CDR2 YNFKEQ. The length of the CDR3 is 16 residues. The chain's CDR3 is CASSPTVLLTNEKLFF. DNA for the CDR3: TGTGCCAGCAGCCCGACAGTCTTGTTAACTAATGAAAAACTGTTTTTT.

This clone showed up just once. The J gene is TRBJ1-2, the V gene TRBV27, with 9 bases identical to TRBD1. The CDR3 is 13 residues long. J was trimmed by 5 bases and V by 5 bases; bases with no gene match: 3. Per germline, CDR1 MNHEY and CDR2 SMNVEV (reference sequence). CDR3 sequence (DNA): TGTGCCAGCAGTAAGACAGGGGGGTATGGCTACACCTTC. Residues: CASSKTGGYGYTF.

V usage is TRBV10-3 and J usage is TRBJ2-3; 8 nucleotides match TRBD2. Per the germline V gene, CDR1 is ENHRY and CDR2 is SYGVKD. This CDR3 has 13 amino acids. J lost 7 bases, V lost 8 bases, and 8 bases had no gene match. The CDR3 spells CAIGTRANNTQYF. The CDR3 DNA reads TGTGCCATCGGGACTAGGGCCAACAATACGCAGTATTTT.

The chain employs TRBV11-1 and TRBJ2-1; TRBD2 agrees at 9 bases. The CDR3 runs to 15 residues. J was trimmed by 2 bases and V by 5 bases; bases with no gene match: 4. Germline V CDR1 and CDR2: SGHAT, FQDESV (reference sequence). The CDR3 sequence: CASSKRLAAYNEQFF. The DNA for the CDR3 is TGTGCCAGCAGCAAGAGACTAGCGGCCTACAATGAGCAGTTCTTC.

The chain uses TRBV7-2 and TRBJ2-1, with a tentative D call TRBD2 (5 bases). CDR3 size: 13 residues. Trimming stripped 10 bases from V and 3 bases from J, with 13 bases between. Germline CDR1 is SGHTA and CDR2 is FQGNSA. The CDR3 DNA is TGTGCCAATCCCGGAGAGGGCTACAATGAGCAGTTCTTC. Its translation is CANPGEGYNEQFF.

Concerning this clone itself: The same CDR3 is also encoded by other DNA sequences in this sample. The rearrangement joins TRBV27 to TRBJ1-5; tentatively, D is TRBD1 (5 bases). CDR1 and CDR2 from the germline V gene are MNHEY and SMNVEV (reference sequence). This CDR3 spans 14 amino acids. V was pared by 5 bases and J by 4 bases, with 12 bases between. As DNA, the CDR3 is TGTGCCAGCAGTCCCGGGACGGGTAATCAGCCCCAGCATTTT. The encoded protein is CASSPGTGNQPQHF.

The rearrangement uses TRBV5-1 and TRBJ2-1; TRBD2 matches at 8 bases. CDR1 and CDR2 (germline): SGHRS, YFSETQ. The CDR3 extends over 15 amino acids. The V gene end was trimmed by 4 bases and the J gene end by 8 bases; junction bases not matched to a gene: 11. The CDR3 loop is CASSPGTRGDHEQFF. The CDR3 nucleotides read TGCGCCAGCAGCCCCGGGACTAGGGGAGATCATGAGCAGTTCTTC. Full variable domain (rest looked up from reference TRBV5-1 and TRBJ2-1): KAGVTQTPRYLIKTRGQQVTLSCSPISGHRSVSWYQQTPGQGLQFLFEYFSETQRNKGNFPGRFSGRQFSNSRSEMNVSTLELGDSALYLCASSPGTRGDHEQFFGPGTRLTVL.

The table lists this clone with a count of one. The chain couples TRBV29-1 to TRBJ2-1, with 9 bases lining up with TRBD1. The CDR3 runs 14 residues. Germline loops: CDR1 SQVTM, CDR2 ANQGSEA. V lost 4 bases and J lost 8; bases outside the gene matches: 9. The DNA for the CDR3 is TGCAGCGTTGCGCCGGGACAGGGAGTCGATGAGCAGTTCTTC. It encodes CSVAPGQGVDEQFF.

This chain uses TRBV5-1 with TRBJ2-1; 8 nucleotides match TRBD1. V was pared by 4 bases and J by 9 bases, with 9 bases of the junction left unmatched. The CDR3 has 14 residues. Germline V gene sequence: CDR1 SGHRS, CDR2 YFSETQ. CDR3 nucleotides: TGCGCCAGCAGCCCTGGACAGGGTGAGGCTGAGCAGTTCTTC. Protein: CASSPGQGEAEQFF.

V and J are TRBV5-4 and TRBJ2-3, with 7 bases matching TRBD2. The CDR3 extends over 16 amino acids. Germline CDR1 SGHNT, CDR2 YYREEE (reference sequence). The V gene end was trimmed by 4 bases and the J gene end by 1 base; junction bases not matched to a gene: 9. CDR3 protein: CASSPRAGRGTDTQYF. The CDR3 nucleotides read TGTGCCAGCAGCCCCCGAGCGGGAAGGGGCACAGATACGCAGTATTTT.

The V gene is TRBV19, the J gene TRBJ1-5, with D tentatively TRBD1 (5 bases). The CDR3 totals 18 residues. V lost 3 bases and J lost 2, with 20 bases in between. The germline V gene has CDR1 LNHDA and CDR2 SQIVND (reference sequence). CDR3 protein: CASSIDSRLVLGNQPQHF. The CDR3 nucleotides read TGTGCCAGTAGTATTGACAGTAGACTTGTTTTGGGCAATCAGCCCCAGCATTTT.

This clone was observed a single time. V usage is TRBV4-1 and J usage is TRBJ2-5; D is ambiguous. The CDR3 is 13 amino acids. V lost 1 base to trimming and J lost 4 bases, with 7 bases between them. The germline CDR1 and CDR2 sequences are MGHRA and YSYEKL. The CDR3 coding sequence is TGCGCCAGCAGCCAAGTATTCTCAGAGACCCAGTACTTC. Amino acid sequence: CASSQVFSETQYF.

The chain is built from TRBV1 and TRBJ2-1; TRBD2 is taken as the D call from the table, unchecked against the DNA. TRBV1 is shown as a pseudogene. The CDR3 sequence is 18 residues long. The CDR3 region is CTSSQLPSGTPLYNEQFF. DNA of the CDR3: TGCACCAGCAGCCAACTTCCTTCCGGGACTCCCCTCTACAATGAGCAGTTCTTC.

The genes are TRBV5-1 and TRBJ2-4; D remains unclear. The V gene lost 2 bases and the J gene lost 5 bases, with 11 bases spanning the gap. The germline V gene encodes CDR1 SGHRS and CDR2 YFSETQ. CDR3 length: 14 amino acids. The CDR3 reads CASSFIRGENIQYF. The CDR3 DNA follows: TGCGCCAGCAGCTTTATCCGCGGTGAAAACATTCAGTACTTC.

The CDR3 protein is CASRRLAGGPSEQFF. CDR3 in DNA: TGTGCCAGCAGAAGACTAGCGGGAGGGCCGTCTGAGCAGTTCTTC. V is TRBV7-8 and J is TRBJ2-1, with 14 bases identical to TRBD2. CDR1 is SGHVS, CDR2 FQNEAQ, per germline. This CDR3 is 15 amino acids long. V was clipped by 6 bases and J by 9 bases; unmatched bases: 7. Filled out from reference TRBV7-8 and TRBJ2-1, the complete variable domain reads GAGVSQSPRYKVAKRGQDVALRCDPISGHVSLFWYQQALGQGPEFLTYFQNEAQLDKSGLPSDRFFAERPEGSVSTLKIQRTQQEDSAVYLCASRRLAGGPSEQFFGPGTRLTVL.

As regards this clone: Other DNA variants within this sample encode the same CDR3. The V and J genes are TRBV9 and TRBJ1-1; no clear D gene. Germline V gives CDR1 SGDLS, CDR2 YYNGEE. The CDR3 has 15 amino acids. V gave up 0 bases and J gave up 0 bases, with 9 bases separating them. For the CDR3, the DNA is TGTGCCAGCAGCGTAGGAGGCACCATGAACACTGAAGCTTTCTTT. Its protein is CASSVGGTMNTEAFF.

V gene TRBV18 combines with J gene TRBJ2-7; D is uncertain. CDR3 length: 14 residues. The ends were cut back, 5 bases at V and 5 bases at J, with 16 bases in the middle. In germline, CDR1 is KGHSH, CDR2 LQKENI. CDR3 protein: CASSRREDQNEQYF. CDR3 coding DNA: TGTGCCAGCTCAAGGCGTGAGGATCAGAACGAGCAGTACTTC.

The chain joins TRBV5-4 to TRBJ2-1; 8 positions agree with TRBD2. V was clipped by 7 bases and J by 4 bases; unmatched bases: 10. The CDR3 loop spans 15 amino acids. Per germline, CDR1 SGHNT and CDR2 YYREEE (reference sequence). The CDR3 is CASHPGLVGYNEQFF. DNA for the CDR3: TGTGCCAGCCATCCGGGACTAGTGGGTTACAATGAGCAGTTCTTC.

The V and J genes are TRBV6-5 and TRBJ2-1; D unresolved. This CDR3 is 15 amino acids long. The V end lost 0 bases, the J end lost 8 bases, and 14 bases lay between the germline ends. Germline values: CDR1 MNHEY, CDR2 SVGAGI. CDR3 in amino acids: CASSYSLWEVDEQFF. The CDR3 DNA follows: TGTGCCAGCAGTTACTCACTGTGGGAAGTTGATGAGCAGTTCTTC.

This chain connects TRBV7-8 to TRBJ2-7; TRBD1 aligns across 9 bases. Germline CDR1 and CDR2: SGHVS and FQNEAQ. The CDR3 loop spans 14 amino acids. V dropped 5 bases and J dropped 2; count of bases not matched to a gene: 4. CDR3 in DNA: TGTGCCAGCAGCATACGACAGGGGGCCTACGAGCAGTACTTC. This gives the protein CASSIRQGAYEQYF.

The chain couples TRBV4-2 to TRBJ2-1, with D possibly TRBD2 on 5 matching bases. V lost 1 base, J lost 4 bases, and 8 bases lay in between. This CDR3 region has 14 residues. Germline loops: CDR1 LGHNA, CDR2 YNFKEQ. The CDR3 DNA is TGTGCCAGCAGCCAAGCGAGGGTTTACAATGAGCAGTTCTTC. It codes for CASSQARVYNEQFF.

J is TRBJ2-6 and V is TRBV27, with D possibly matching TRBD2 (5 bases). Germline V gives CDR1 MNHEY, CDR2 SMNVEV (reference sequence). The CDR3 covers 15 residues. Trimming took 5 bases from V and 1 from J, leaving 9 bases between them. CDR3 amino acids: CASSRWESGANVLTF. DNA of the CDR3: TGTGCCAGCAGTCGTTGGGAGTCTGGGGCCAACGTCCTGACTTTC.

J is TRBJ2-7 and V is TRBV10-3, with D unclear. This CDR3 spans 15 amino acids. Germline V gene lookup returns CDR1 ENHRY and CDR2 SYGVKD. V was clipped by 2 bases and J by 6 bases, with 17 bases between them. This chain's CDR3 is CAISEPGPVNVEQYF. CDR3 bases: TGTGCCATCAGTGAGCCGGGTCCTGTGAACGTCGAGCAGTACTTC.

This clone was counted once. The J gene is TRBJ2-7, the V gene TRBV5-1, with TRBD1 identical over 11 bases. V lost 4 bases to trimming and J lost 3 bases; unmatched junction nucleotides: 3. The CDR3 runs 14 residues. Per the germline V gene, CDR1 is SGHRS and CDR2 is YFSETQ. The CDR3 coding sequence is TGCGCCAGCAGCGAAGGGACAGGGGGCTACGAGCAGTACTTC. Translation: CASSEGTGGYEQYF.

A word on this clone: This CDR3 is also generated by other DNA sequences in the sample. CDR3 sequence: CASSFQPNTEAFF. DNA of the CDR3: TGTGCCAGCAGCTTTCAGCCGAACACTGAAGCTTTCTTT. This chain uses TRBV7-3 with TRBJ1-1; no definite D call. The CDR3 runs to 13 residues. Between the trimmed V and J ends, which lost 3 bases and 1 base, there was a span of 6 bases. CDR1 SGHTA and CDR2 FQGTGA come from the germline V gene. Complete variable domain (other parts from reference TRBV7-3 and TRBJ1-1): GAGVSQTPSNKVTEKGKYVELRCDPISGHTALYWYRQSLGQGPEFLIYFQGTGAADDSGLPNDRFFAVRPEGSVSTLKIQRTERGDSAVYLCASSFQPNTEAFFGQGTRLTVV.